These T cell receptor beta chains were read from a single sample in a study of blood T cell repertoires in COVID-19. Method: immunoSEQ multiplex PCR; TCRdb's copy keeps in-frame clones and lacks some. The sample holds 72,000 or so clones, around nine tenths seen once. The source material was peripheral blood. The receptors come from a woman in her sixties with acute or convalescent COVID-19. Each CDR3 is given with its conserved first and last residue. The D gene is left open where the match is weak. Expanded clones get a size class; other rows say once, few or many, or leave the size out.

v_call	j_call	d_call	clone_size	cdr3_nt	cdr3_aa
TRBV5-1	TRBJ1-3	.	.	TGCGCCAGCAGCTTTACCCCGGGGGGGGCCAACTCTGGAAACACCATATATTTT	CASSFTPGGANSGNTIYF
TRBV7-8	TRBJ2-7	TRBD1	few	TGTGCCAGCAGCCGTGGACAGGGGCCCTACGAGCAGTACTTC	CASSRGQGPYEQYF
TRBV7-3	TRBJ2-1	.	once	TGTGCCAGCAGCCCAGGGGGGTTCGAGCAGTTCTTC	CASSPGGFEQFF
TRBV6-4	TRBJ1-5	.	.	TGTGCCAGCAGTGGGGCGGGGAGCAATCAGCCCCAGCATTTT	CASSGAGSNQPQHF
TRBV19	TRBJ2-1	TRBD2	.	TGTGCCAGTAGTAAAACTAGCGGGATTGAGCAGTTCTTC	CASSKTSGIEQFF
TRBV18	TRBJ2-1	.	.	TGTGCCAGCTCACCTTTAGCCCCCAGCTCCTACAATGAGCAGTTCTTC	CASSPLAPSSYNEQFF
TRBV7-8	TRBJ2-1	.	few	TGTGCCAGCAGCTCATTCATGGGGGCTGTGCATGAGCAGTTCTTC	CASSSFMGAVHEQFF
TRBV5-1	TRBJ2-3	TRBD1	.	TGCGCCAGCACCACTCGACAGGGGGCGGAAGATACGCAGTATTTT	CASTTRQGAEDTQYF
TRBV6-1	TRBJ1-1	.	.	TGTGCCAGCAGTGAAGCGGCAGGGCTGGGTGAAGCTTTCTTT	CASSEAAGLGEAFF
TRBV5-8	TRBJ2-2	TRBD2	once	TGTGCCAGCAGCCTCCCTAGGGAGGGCGCGAACACCGGGGAGCTGTTTTTT	CASSLPREGANTGELFF
TRBV5-6	TRBJ1-2	.	.	TGTGCCAGCAGCTTTCTCGACAGTAGGAACAACTATGGCTACACCTTC	CASSFLDSRNNYGYTF
TRBV25-1	TRBJ1-1	.	.	TGTGCCAGCAGTGGGGGCATGAACACTGAAGCTTTCTTT	CASSGGMNTEAFF
TRBV21-1	TRBJ2-7	.	.	TGTGCTTACGAAGCGGGTTCCTCCTACGAGCAGTACTTC	CAYEAGSSYEQYF
TRBV5-4	TRBJ2-7	.	.	TGTGCCAGCAGCGCTGGGGGGGGCCGCGACGAGCAGTACTTC	CASSAGGGRDEQYF
TRBV10-2	TRBJ2-7	TRBD1	.	TGCGCCAGCAGTCGGACAGGGGTGTCTCACGAGCAGTACTTC	CASSRTGVSHEQYF
TRBV12-2	TRBJ1-6	.	once	TGTGCAAGCCACCCCATATTGAGCCCGTCCTTTAGCTCCTATAATTCACCCCTCCACTTT	CASHPILSPSFSSYNSPLHF
TRBV11-3	TRBJ2-3	.	.	TGTGCCAGCAGCTTACTTAGCACAGATACGCAGTATTTT	CASSLLSTDTQYF
TRBV19	TRBJ1-1	TRBD1	.	TGTGCCAGTAGGAACGACAGGGGCGATATGAACACTGAAGCTTTCTTT	CASRNDRGDMNTEAFF
TRBV3-1/TRBV3-2	TRBJ2-5	TRBD1	.	TGTGCCAGCACCCCCTTTCGGGCAGGGGGCCAAGAGACCCAGTACTTC	CASTPFRAGGQETQYF
TRBV5-1	TRBJ1-1	TRBD1	.	TGCGCCAGCAGCCAGGGACAGGGGGCGAGGGGCGAAGCTTTCTTT	CASSQGQGARGEAFF
TRBV6-4	TRBJ2-1	.	few	TGTGCCAGCAGTGAAAGCCTGAGCTCCTACAATGAGCAGTTCTTC	CASSESLSSYNEQFF
TRBV5-4	TRBJ2-3	TRBD2	.	TGTGCCAGCAGCTCGGAACTTAGCGGGGGGCCGCATACGCAGTATTTT	CASSSELSGGPHTQYF
TRBV10-3	TRBJ2-1	.	.	TGTGCCATCAGTGAATGGGGACGGGAGAATGAGCAGTTCTTC	CAISEWGRENEQFF
TRBV5-6	TRBJ1-5	.	once	TGTGCCAGCAGCTGGGGGGGGGCCTCTCAGCCCCAGCATTTT	CASSWGGASQPQHF
TRBV6-5	TRBJ1-6	.	.	TGTGCCAGCAGTTACTCGAAGGGGTCTTCACCCCTCCACTTT	CASSYSKGSSPLHF
TRBV9	TRBJ2-2	.	.	TGTGCCAGCAGCGTAGGGTCGGTCCCCGGGGAGCTGTTTTTT	CASSVGSVPGELFF